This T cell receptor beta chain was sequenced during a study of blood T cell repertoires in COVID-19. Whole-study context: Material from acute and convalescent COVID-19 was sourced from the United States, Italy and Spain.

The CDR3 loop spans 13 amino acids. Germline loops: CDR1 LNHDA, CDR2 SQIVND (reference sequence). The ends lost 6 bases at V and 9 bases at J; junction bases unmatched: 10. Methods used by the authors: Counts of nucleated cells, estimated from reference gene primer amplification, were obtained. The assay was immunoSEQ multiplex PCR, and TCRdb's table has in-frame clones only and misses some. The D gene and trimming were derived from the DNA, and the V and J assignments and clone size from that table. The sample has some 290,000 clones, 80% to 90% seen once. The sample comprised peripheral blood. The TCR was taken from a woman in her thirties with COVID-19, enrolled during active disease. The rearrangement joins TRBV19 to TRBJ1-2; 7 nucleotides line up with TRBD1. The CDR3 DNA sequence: TGTGCCAGTAGCCTGGGGGACAGACAGCGCTACACCTTC. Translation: CASSLGDRQRYTF.